These 18 T cell receptor beta chains share one sample of origin, sequenced in a study of shared clonotypes between healthy human individuals. The protocol was immunoSEQ multiplex PCR, while the TCRdb copy is restricted to in-frame clones and leaves out a portion. The sample includes around 990,000 clones, approximately 77% of them seen just once. The sequencing sample was made of memory CD4+ T cells from PBMCs. As for subset: CD45RA-negative fraction. The receptors here all came from a man between 18 and 29 years old in good health. Some clones in this sample may be carry-over from other donors' samples.

The chain combines TRBV4-1 with TRBJ2-3; the match to TRBD2 covers 10 bases. Germline trimming cut 5 bases from V and 2 bases from J; bases unmatched to any gene: 10. Germline V gives CDR1 MGHRA, CDR2 YSYEKL. The CDR3 is 17 residues long. CDR3 loop: CASSSSSGRTLTDTQYF. CDR3 nucleotide sequence: TGCGCCAGCAGCTCTTCTAGCGGGAGAACTCTCACAGATACGCAGTATTTT.

The CDR3 DNA is TGCGCCAGCGTCCCTCCGGGACTAGCGGGAGCAGAGACCCAGTACTTC. Translation gives CASVPPGLAGAETQYF. The chain couples TRBV5-1 to TRBJ2-5; 14 nucleotides match TRBD2. Trimming removed 7 bases from V and 4 bases from J; junction bases left unmatched: 9. Germline CDR1 and CDR2: SGHRS and YFSETQ. There are 16 residues in the CDR3.

The gene calls are TRBV11-2 and TRBJ2-1; a possible D gene is TRBD2 (5 bases). The germline V and J ends were trimmed by 2 bases and 3 bases, with 11 bases remaining between them. The CDR3 totals 15 residues. Germline loops: CDR1 SGHAT, CDR2 FQNNGV. The CDR3 reads CASSLWAAGYNEQFF. The CDR3 nucleotides read TGTGCCAGCAGCTTATGGGCTGCGGGCTACAATGAGCAGTTCTTC.

This clone was seen only a few times. The same CDR3 is also encoded by other DNA sequences in this sample. The chain has TRBV5-1 and TRBJ2-5; 10 positions agree with TRBD2. CDR3 length: 15 residues. Germline lookup yields CDR1 SGHRS and CDR2 YFSETQ. The junction had 0 bases not matched to a gene; V was cut back by 0 bases and J by 1 base. The DNA of the CDR3 is TGCGCCAGCAGCTTGGGACTAGCGGGCCAAGAGACCCAGTACTTC. It specifies CASSLGLAGQETQYF.

V gene TRBV4-3 combines with J gene TRBJ1-1; D is possibly TRBD1 (5 bases). V lost 3 bases and J lost 1, with 15 bases in between. Germline V gene lookup returns CDR1 LGHNA and CDR2 YSLEER. The CDR3 has 16 residues. The CDR3 sequence: CASSHVGGKGNTEAFF. CDR3 nucleotides: TGCGCCAGCAGCCACGTCGGGGGGAAGGGGAACACTGAAGCTTTCTTT.

The V gene is TRBV29-1, the J gene TRBJ2-5, with 8 positions matching TRBD1. This CDR3 is 13 amino acids long. CDR1 and CDR2 (germline): SQVTM, ANQGSEA. The V segment lost 5 bases and the J segment 3 bases; nucleotides outside the gene matches: 5. Here the CDR3 reads CSVPGQGKETQYF. The CDR3 nucleotides are TGCAGCGTTCCCGGACAGGGAAAAGAGACCCAGTACTTC.

The CDR3 here is CASSEVGETQYF. For the CDR3, the DNA is TGCGCCAGCAGTGAAGTAGGGGAGACCCAGTACTTC. The chain recombines TRBV5-1 with TRBJ2-5; D is unclear. The CDR3 sequence is 12 residues long. Germline V gene lookup returns CDR1 SGHRS and CDR2 YFSETQ. The V gene lost 5 bases and the J gene lost 5 bases, with 10 bases spanning the gap.

J is TRBJ1-5 and V is TRBV30; D gene ambiguous. CDR1 is GTSNPN, CDR2 SVGIG, per germline (reference sequence). V was clipped by 5 bases and J by 5 bases, with 7 bases between them. This CDR3 has 11 amino acids. CDR3 amino acids: CAWGSDQPQHF. DNA for the CDR3: TGTGCCTGGGGCAGCGATCAGCCCCAGCATTTT.

This clone was counted a single time. V gene TRBV5-6 combines with J gene TRBJ2-5; 7 positions match TRBD1. In germline, CDR1 is SGHDT, CDR2 YYEEEE. J lost 1 base, V lost 0 bases, and 3 bases had no gene match. CDR3 length: 15 amino acids. As DNA, the CDR3 is TGTGCCAGCAGCTTGGGGACAGGAGTCCAAGAGACCCAGTACTTC. Translating it yields CASSLGTGVQETQYF.

This clone was seen only a few times. The rearrangement joins TRBV7-2 to TRBJ2-3; possibly TRBD1 for D (5 bases). CDR1 and CDR2 (germline): SGHTA, FQGNSA. CDR3 size: 15 residues. V was clipped by 0 bases and J by 2 bases, with 9 bases between them. The CDR3 DNA is TGTGCCAGCAGCTTAGCCCCAGGGATCACAGATACGCAGTATTTT. Its translation is CASSLAPGITDTQYF.

The rearrangement links TRBV25-1 to TRBJ2-3; 8 nucleotides align to TRBD2. With V trimmed by 3 bases and J by 7 bases, 9 bases remained unmatched. Per germline, CDR1 MGHDK and CDR2 SYGVNS. CDR3 length: 15 amino acids. The CDR3 spells CASSDPGGSMNTQYF. CDR3 nucleotide sequence: TGTGCCAGCAGTGACCCGGGGGGGAGTATGAATACGCAGTATTTT.

There are a few counts of this clone. The chain employs TRBV14 and TRBJ2-2, with D hard to call. The CDR3 has 16 residues. The ends were cut back, 1 base at V and 0 bases at J, with 9 bases in the middle. CDR1 and CDR2 (germline): SGHDN, FVKESK. This CDR3 reads CASSQVLNANTGELFF. The CDR3 DNA reads TGTGCCAGCAGCCAAGTTTTGAACGCGAACACCGGGGAGCTGTTTTTT.

This clone was detected only a few times. The chain carries TRBV4-2 and TRBJ2-3; 9 bases are shared with TRBD2. CDR3 length equals 16 residues. Germline V gene lookup returns CDR1 LGHNA and CDR2 YNFKEQ. Trimming cost V 4 bases and J 2 bases; bases outside gene matches: 7. CDR3 sequence (DNA): TGTGCCAGCAGCCCCGAGCCTAGCGGGGCCACAGATACGCAGTATTTT. Amino acid sequence: CASSPEPSGATDTQYF.

This chain connects TRBV13 to TRBJ2-7; D may match TRBD1 or TRBD2 (6 bases each). V lost 3 bases to trimming and J lost 2 bases, with 17 bases between them. Looked up from germline, CDR1 is PRHDT and CDR2 is FYEKMQ (reference sequence). This CDR3 is built from 16 residues. The CDR3: CASSFFGGPGAYEQYF. The CDR3 nucleotides read TGTGCCAGCAGCTTTTTTGGGGGGCCAGGCGCCTACGAGCAGTACTTC. The variable domain in full, with the rest retrieved from reference TRBV13 and TRBJ2-7, is AAGVIQSPRHLIKEKRETATLKCYPIPRHDTVYWYQQGPGQDPQFLISFYEKMQSDKGSIPDRFSAQQFSDYHSELNMSSLELGDSALYFCASSFFGGPGAYEQYFGPGTRLTVT.

This clone was counted a single time. This chain links TRBV5-5 with TRBJ1-5; D is ambiguous. Deletions cut 0 bases from V and 5 bases from J, with 6 bases between. Germline CDR1 is SGHKS and CDR2 is YYEKEE (reference sequence). The CDR3 spans 13 residues. CDR3 DNA sequence: TGTGCCAGCAGCTTGGGGGAGGATCAGCCCCAGCATTTT. Translated, it gives CASSLGEDQPQHF.

V gene TRBV6-4 combines with J gene TRBJ2-6, with unresolved D. Trimming took 9 bases from V and 0 from J, leaving 9 bases between them. Germline V CDR1 and CDR2: MRHNA, SNTAGT. CDR3 length equals 14 residues. For the CDR3, the DNA is TGTGCCAGGATCAGGAGCTCTGGGGCCAACGTCCTGACTTTC. Translated: CARIRSSGANVLTF.

This sequence joins TRBV7-2 and TRBJ2-1, with 11 bases aligning to TRBD2. CDR1 SGHTA and CDR2 FQGNSA come from the germline V gene. V was pared by 1 base and J by 5 bases, with 10 bases of the junction left unmatched. The CDR3 is 18 amino acids. CDR3 amino acids: CASSLEPSGRNVHNEQFF. The CDR3 region has the DNA TGTGCCAGCAGCTTAGAGCCTAGCGGGAGGAACGTCCACAATGAGCAGTTCTTC.

The CDR3 here is CASSSGQGANEKLFF. The CDR3 nucleotides are TGTGCCAGCAGCTCCGGACAGGGAGCTAATGAAAAACTGTTTTTT. The V gene is TRBV5-6, the J gene TRBJ1-4, with 8 bases lining up with TRBD1. The CDR3 runs 15 residues. Unmatched junction bases numbered 4, after V lost 3 bases and J lost 3 bases. Germline V CDR1 and CDR2: SGHDT, YYEEEE. Using reference TRBV5-6 and TRBJ1-4 for the parts outside the CDR3, the full variable domain is DAGVTQSPTHLIKTRGQQVTLRCSPKSGHDTVSWYQQALGQGPQFIFQYYEEEERQRGNFPDRFSGHQFPNYSSELNVNALLLGDSALYLCASSSGQGANEKLFFGSGTQLSVL.